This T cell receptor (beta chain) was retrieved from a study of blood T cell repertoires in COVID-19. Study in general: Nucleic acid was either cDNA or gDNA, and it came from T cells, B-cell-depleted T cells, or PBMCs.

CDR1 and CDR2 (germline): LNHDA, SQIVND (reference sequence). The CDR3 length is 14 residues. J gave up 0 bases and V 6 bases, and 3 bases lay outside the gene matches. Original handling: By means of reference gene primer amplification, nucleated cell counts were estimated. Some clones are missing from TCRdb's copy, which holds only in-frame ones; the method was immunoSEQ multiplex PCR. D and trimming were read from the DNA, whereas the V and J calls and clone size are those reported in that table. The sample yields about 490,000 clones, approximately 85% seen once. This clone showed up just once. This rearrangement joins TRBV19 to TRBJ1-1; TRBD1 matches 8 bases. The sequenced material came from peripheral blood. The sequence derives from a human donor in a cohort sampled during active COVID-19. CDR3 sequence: CASSETGVNTEAFF. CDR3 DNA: TGTGCCAGTAGCGAGACAGGGGTGAACACTGAAGCTTTCTTT.